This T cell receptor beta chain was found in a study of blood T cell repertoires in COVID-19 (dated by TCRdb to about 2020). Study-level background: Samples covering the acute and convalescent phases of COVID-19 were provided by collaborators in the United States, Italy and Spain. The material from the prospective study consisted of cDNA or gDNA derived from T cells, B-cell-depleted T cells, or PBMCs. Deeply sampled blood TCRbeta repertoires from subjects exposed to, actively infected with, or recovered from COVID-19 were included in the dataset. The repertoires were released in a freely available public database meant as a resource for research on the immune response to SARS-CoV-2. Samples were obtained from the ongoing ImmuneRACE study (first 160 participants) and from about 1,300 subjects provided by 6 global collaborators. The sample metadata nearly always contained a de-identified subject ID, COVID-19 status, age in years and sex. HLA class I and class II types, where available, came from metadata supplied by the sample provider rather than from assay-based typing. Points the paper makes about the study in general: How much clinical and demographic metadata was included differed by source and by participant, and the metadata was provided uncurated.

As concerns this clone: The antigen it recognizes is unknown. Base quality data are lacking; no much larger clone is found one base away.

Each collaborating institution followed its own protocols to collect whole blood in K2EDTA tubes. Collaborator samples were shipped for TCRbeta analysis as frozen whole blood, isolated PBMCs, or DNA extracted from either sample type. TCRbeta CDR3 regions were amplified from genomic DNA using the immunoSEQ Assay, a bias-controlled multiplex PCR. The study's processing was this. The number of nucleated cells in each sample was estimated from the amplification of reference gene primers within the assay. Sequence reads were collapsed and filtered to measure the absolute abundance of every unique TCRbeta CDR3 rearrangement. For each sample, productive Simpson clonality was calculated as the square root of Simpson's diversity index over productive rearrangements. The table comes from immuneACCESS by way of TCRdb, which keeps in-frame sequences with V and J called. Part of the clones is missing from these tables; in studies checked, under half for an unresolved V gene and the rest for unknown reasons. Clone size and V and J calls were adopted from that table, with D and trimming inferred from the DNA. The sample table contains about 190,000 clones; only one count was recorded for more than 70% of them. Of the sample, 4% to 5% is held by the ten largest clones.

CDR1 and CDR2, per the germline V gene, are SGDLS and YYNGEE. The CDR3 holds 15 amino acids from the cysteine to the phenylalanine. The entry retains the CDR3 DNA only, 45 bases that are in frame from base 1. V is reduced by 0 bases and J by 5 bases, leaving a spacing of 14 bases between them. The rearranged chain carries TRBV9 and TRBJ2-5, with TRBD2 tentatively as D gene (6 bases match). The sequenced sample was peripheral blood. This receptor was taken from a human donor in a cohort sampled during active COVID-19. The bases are TGTGCCAGCAGCGTAGGTCCGGGAGCCAGGGAGACCCAGTACTTC. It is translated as CASSVGPGARETQYF.